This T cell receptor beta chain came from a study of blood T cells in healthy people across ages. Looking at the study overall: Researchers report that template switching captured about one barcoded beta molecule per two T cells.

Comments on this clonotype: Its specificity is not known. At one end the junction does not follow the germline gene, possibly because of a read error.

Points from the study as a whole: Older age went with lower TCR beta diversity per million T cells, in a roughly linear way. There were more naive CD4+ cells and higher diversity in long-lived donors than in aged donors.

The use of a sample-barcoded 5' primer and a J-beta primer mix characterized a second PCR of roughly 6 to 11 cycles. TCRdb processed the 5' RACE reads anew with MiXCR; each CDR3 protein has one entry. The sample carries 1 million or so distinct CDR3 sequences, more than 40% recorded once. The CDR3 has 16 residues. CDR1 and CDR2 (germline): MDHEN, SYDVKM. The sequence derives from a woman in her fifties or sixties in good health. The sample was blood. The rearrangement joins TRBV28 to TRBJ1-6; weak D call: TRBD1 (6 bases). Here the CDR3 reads CASSPTTGLAGSPPHF. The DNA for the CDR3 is TGTGCCAGCAGTCCAACTACAGGGTTGGCGGGTTCACCCCCCCACTTT.